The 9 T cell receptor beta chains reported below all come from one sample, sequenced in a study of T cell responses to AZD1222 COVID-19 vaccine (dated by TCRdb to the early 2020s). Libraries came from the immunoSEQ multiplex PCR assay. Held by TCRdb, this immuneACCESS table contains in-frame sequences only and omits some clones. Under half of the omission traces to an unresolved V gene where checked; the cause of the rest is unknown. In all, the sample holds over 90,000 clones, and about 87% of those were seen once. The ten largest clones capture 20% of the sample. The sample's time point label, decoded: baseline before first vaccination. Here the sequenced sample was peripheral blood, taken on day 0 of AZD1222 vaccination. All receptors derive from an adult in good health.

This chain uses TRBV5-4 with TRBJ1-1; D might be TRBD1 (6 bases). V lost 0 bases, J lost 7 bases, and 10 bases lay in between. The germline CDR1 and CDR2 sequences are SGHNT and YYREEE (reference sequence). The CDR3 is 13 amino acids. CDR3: CASSLVGAFEAFF. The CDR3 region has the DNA TGTGCCAGCAGCTTGGTGGGGGCTTTTGAAGCTTTCTTT.

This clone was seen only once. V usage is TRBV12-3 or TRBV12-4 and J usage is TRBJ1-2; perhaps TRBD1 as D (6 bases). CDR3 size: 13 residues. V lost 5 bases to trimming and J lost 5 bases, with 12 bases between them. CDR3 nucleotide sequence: TGTGCCAGCAGTCTAGGGGGTGAATATGGCTACACCTTC. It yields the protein CASSLGGEYGYTF.

The CDR3 here is CASSHHSALWETSGNTIYF. CDR3 DNA: TGTGCCAGCAGCCATCATTCCGCGTTATGGGAGACCTCTGGAAACACCATATATTTT. V and J are TRBV3-1 (or the pseudogene TRBV3-2) and TRBJ1-3; D is unclear. Deletions cut 3 bases from V and 0 bases from J, with 21 bases between. The CDR3 is 19 amino acids. In germline, CDR1 is LGHDT, CDR2 YNNKEL (reference sequence).

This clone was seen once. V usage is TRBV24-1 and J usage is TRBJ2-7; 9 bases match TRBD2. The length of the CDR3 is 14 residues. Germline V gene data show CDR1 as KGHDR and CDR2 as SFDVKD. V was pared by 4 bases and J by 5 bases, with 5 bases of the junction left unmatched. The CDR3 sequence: CATSEGLAPHEQYF. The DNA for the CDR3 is TGTGCCACCAGTGAGGGACTAGCTCCCCACGAGCAGTACTTC.

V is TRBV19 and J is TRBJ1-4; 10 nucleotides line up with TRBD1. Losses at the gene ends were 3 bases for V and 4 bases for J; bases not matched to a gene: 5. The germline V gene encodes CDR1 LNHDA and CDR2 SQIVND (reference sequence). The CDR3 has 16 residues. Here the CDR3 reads CASSMSGQGNNEKLFF. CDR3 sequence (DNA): TGTGCCAGTAGTATGTCGGGACAGGGGAATAATGAAAAACTGTTTTTT.

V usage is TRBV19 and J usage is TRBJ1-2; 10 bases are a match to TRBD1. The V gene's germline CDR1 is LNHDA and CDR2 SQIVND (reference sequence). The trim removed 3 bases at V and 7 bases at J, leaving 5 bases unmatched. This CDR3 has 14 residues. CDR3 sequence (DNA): TGTGCCAGTAGTATCGACAGGGGGCGGACTGGCTACACCTTC. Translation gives CASSIDRGRTGYTF.

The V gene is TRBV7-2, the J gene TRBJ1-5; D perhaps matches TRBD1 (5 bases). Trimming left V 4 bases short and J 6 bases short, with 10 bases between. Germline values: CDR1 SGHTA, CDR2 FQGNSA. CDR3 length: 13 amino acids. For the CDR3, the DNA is TGTGCCAGCAGCTCTCAGGGTCGTCAGCCCCAGCATTTT. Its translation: CASSSQGRQPQHF.

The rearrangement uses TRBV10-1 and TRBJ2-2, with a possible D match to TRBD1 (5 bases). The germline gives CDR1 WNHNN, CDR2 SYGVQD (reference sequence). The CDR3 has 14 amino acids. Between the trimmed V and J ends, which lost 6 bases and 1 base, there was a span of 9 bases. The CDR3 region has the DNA TGCGCCAGCAGCAAAGGACAGAACACCGGGGAGCTGTTTTTT. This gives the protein CASSKGQNTGELFF.

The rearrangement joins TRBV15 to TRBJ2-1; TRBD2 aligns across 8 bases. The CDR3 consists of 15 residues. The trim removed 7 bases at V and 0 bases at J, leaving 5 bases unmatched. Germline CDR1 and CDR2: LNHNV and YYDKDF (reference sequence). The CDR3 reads CATNSGGSSYNEQFF. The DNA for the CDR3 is TGTGCCACCAACTCGGGGGGGAGCTCCTACAATGAGCAGTTCTTC.